This T cell receptor (beta chain) was documented in a study of blood T cell repertoires in COVID-19. Background on the study: T cells, B-cell-depleted T cells, or PBMCs provided the cDNA or gDNA that served as material.

Assay used: immunoSEQ multiplex PCR; TCRdb lists only in-frame clones, some missing. The profile shows approximately 170,000 clones, around 86% of them singletons. Seattle participants joined during active infection and were tracked over time. From germline, CDR1 is MNHEY and CDR2 SMNVEV (reference sequence). V lost 5 bases, J lost 0 bases, and 13 bases lay in between. The CDR3 extends over 16 amino acids. The sequence derives from a woman older than 75 with COVID-19, enrolled during active disease. Source material: peripheral blood. This rearrangement joins TRBV27 to TRBJ2-2; D is possibly TRBD1 (5 bases). CDR3 sequence: CASSRNQGSNTGELFF. In DNA, the CDR3 is TGTGCCAGCAGTCGCAACCAGGGTTCGAACACCGGGGAGCTGTTTTTT.